A selection of T cell receptor beta chains follows, all from one sample in a study of response to subunit inactivated influenza vaccine. TCRdb itself ran the RT-PCR reads through MiXCR, one entry per CDR3 protein. The table records hundreds of thousands of distinct CDR3 sequences, approximately 15% of them present only once. The source material was PBMCs from blood, sampled 14 days before vaccination. These receptors were taken from a man aged 50-59 years who received an inactivated influenza vaccine. CDR3s include the opening cysteine and the closing phenylalanine or tryptophan. D genes are given only for firm matches. Rows give clone size only sometimes, using once, few, many, or a class for an expanded clone.

v_gene	j_gene	abundance	d_gene	CDR3nt	CDR3aa
TRBV6-5	TRBJ2-2	few	TRBD2	TGTGCCAGCAGTTACTCAGCGGGGAGAAGTACCGGGGAGCTGTTTTTT	CASSYSAGRSTGELFF
TRBV20-1	TRBJ1-3	-	-	TGCAGTGCTGAGCAGGGAGTGAGGAGAAACACCATATATTTT	CSAEQGVRRNTIYF
TRBV27	TRBJ2-3	-	-	TGTGCCAGCAGTTTACTTGGGGGAGTCTTCACAGATACGCAGTATTTT	CASSLLGGVFTDTQYF
TRBV12-3/TRBV12-4	TRBJ2-2	many	TRBD2	TGTGCCAGCAGTTTAAGTCTAGCGGGAGGCTCCGGGGAGCTGTTTTTT	CASSLSLAGGSGELFF
TRBV11-2	TRBJ2-7	-	-	TGTGCCAGCAGCTTAGTCTATTCACAGCCCTACGAGCAGTACTTC	CASSLVYSQPYEQYF
TRBV5-1	TRBJ1-2	-	-	TGCGCCAGCAGCTCCGATACAGGGAACTATGGCTACACCTTC	CASSSDTGNYGYTF
TRBV6-1	TRBJ2-1	few	TRBD2	TGTGCCAGCAGTAGGACTAGCTGGGACAATGAGCAGTTCTTC	CASSRTSWDNEQFF
TRBV6-2/TRBV6-3	TRBJ1-5	few	-	TGTGCCAGCAGCAGAAGGGATCAGCCCCAGCATTTT	CASSRRDQPQHF
TRBV14	TRBJ2-1	-	-	TGTGCCAGCAGCCATCCCTTTGGAAAGCCTGACTACAATGAGCAGTTCTTC	CASSHPFGKPDYNEQFF
TRBV20-1	TRBJ2-3	many	TRBD1	TGCAGTGCTAGACAGGGGGTGGGTACGCAGTATTTT	CSARQGVGTQYF
TRBV4-2	TRBJ1-6	-	-	TGTGCCAGCAGCCAAGGCAGATATAATTCACCCCTCCACTTT	CASSQGRYNSPLHF
TRBV20-1	TRBJ2-1	-	-	TGCAGTGCTAGAGTACTCCTACATAGCTCCTACAATGAGCAGTTCTTC	CSARVLLHSSYNEQFF
TRBV10-3	TRBJ2-3	many	-	TGTGCCATCAGTGACGGGACGATTAGCACAGATACGCAGTATTTT	CAISDGTISTDTQYF
TRBV18	TRBJ2-2	once	-	TGTGCCAGCTCAGGAAGGGACGAGACCACCGGGGAGCTGTTTTTT	CASSGRDETTGELFF
TRBV4-1	TRBJ2-5	few	TRBD1	TGCGCCAGCAGCCAAGATGACAGGGGGCGGGGAGAGACCCAGTACTTC	CASSQDDRGRGETQYF
TRBV4-3	TRBJ2-7	few	TRBD1	TGCGCCAGCAGCCAAGGTGTCCCGGGACAGGGCCTCTCCTACGAGCAGTACTTC	CASSQGVPGQGLSYEQYF
TRBV7-6	TRBJ1-4	-	-	TGTGCCAGCAGCTTAGATAACAGCTTGGTTGAAAAACTGTTTTTT	CASSLDNSLVEKLFF
TRBV5-7	TRBJ2-6	-	-	TGTGCCAGCGGAGGACACACTACATCCTCTGGGGCCAACGTCCTGACTTTC	CASGGHTTSSGANVLTF
TRBV5-1	TRBJ2-5	few	TRBD1	TGCGCCAGCAGCTTGGTCCCCGGGACAGGGGGCTCTTCGGAGACCCAGTACTTC	CASSLVPGTGGSSETQYF
TRBV5-1	TRBJ1-4	few	TRBD1	TGCGCCAGCAGCAGCGGGACAGGTGGCCCAACTAATGAAAAACTGTTTTTT	CASSSGTGGPTNEKLFF
TRBV10-3	TRBJ1-2	-	-	TGTGCCATCCGTTTGGGCCGGGAGGGAGTTGGCTACACCTTC	CAIRLGREGVGYTF
TRBV28	TRBJ2-7	-	-	TGTGCCAGCAGTTTCTTGGGATCTCTCTACGAGCAGTACTTC	CASSFLGSLYEQYF
TRBV2	TRBJ2-7	few	-	TGTGCCAGCAGTGAGTCGGCAGATAGCGAGCAGTACTTC	CASSESADSEQYF
TRBV7-9	TRBJ2-5	few	-	TGTGCCAGCAGCTTAAACAGCGCCCAAGAGACCCAGTACTTC	CASSLNSAQETQYF
TRBV28	TRBJ1-2	-	TRBD1	TGTGCCAGCAGTCGGATCGGGACAGGGGAGGTTATCGGCTATGGCTACACCTTC	CASSRIGTGEVIGYGYTF
TRBV11-1	TRBJ2-1	few	-	TGTGCCAGCAGCTTAACTGGGGCCTACAATGAGCAGTTCTTC	CASSLTGAYNEQFF
TRBV5-6	TRBJ1-1	many	-	TGTGCCAGCAGCGGGGGACCGCACGAAGAGGCTTTCTTT	CASSGGPHEEAFF
TRBV20-1	TRBJ2-7	few	-	TGCAGTGCCCGGAACTACGAGCAGTACTTC	CSARNYEQYF
TRBV7-8	TRBJ2-3	once	-	TGTGCCAGCAGCCTCGGGAGTTTGAGCACAGATACGCAGTATTTT	CASSLGSLSTDTQYF
TRBV18	TRBJ2-3	-	TRBD1	TGTGCCAGCTCACCACCGACAGGGGGGGGCACAGATACGCAGTATTTT	CASSPPTGGGTDTQYF
TRBV10-3	TRBJ1-5	-	-	TGTGCCATCAGTGACATGGGGGCGGGGAGCAATCAGCCCCAGCATTTT	CAISDMGAGSNQPQHF
TRBV7-9	TRBJ2-5	few	-	TGTGCCAGCAGCGCGCAGATGACAGCCCAGACCCAGTACTTC	CASSAQMTAQTQYF
TRBV7-9	TRBJ1-6	-	-	TGTGCCAGCAGCTTACAGGGAACCTATAATTCACCCCTCCACTTT	CASSLQGTYNSPLHF
TRBV7-9	TRBJ2-2	-	-	TGTGCCAGCAGCCCCGGACAGAAAACCGGGGAGCTGTTTTTT	CASSPGQKTGELFF
TRBV6-5	TRBJ2-1	few	-	TGTGCCAGCAGTTACGACCGAGCCCTATACAATGAGCAGTTCTTC	CASSYDRALYNEQFF
TRBV7-9	TRBJ2-1	few	-	TGTGCCAGCAGTAAAACGGAAGGGGTGACAAACAATGAGCAGTTCTTC	CASSKTEGVTNNEQFF
TRBV7-2	TRBJ1-1	-	-	TGTGCCAGCAGCTTAAGGGCCACGGACACTGAAGCTTTCTTT	CASSLRATDTEAFF
TRBV12-3/TRBV12-4	TRBJ2-7	-	-	TGTGCCAGCAGGTACGGGGGGCTCTACGAGCAGTACTTC	CASRYGGLYEQYF
TRBV28	TRBJ2-5	-	-	TGTGCCAGCAGTTTAGAAGGTGACTACTCCCAAGAGACCCAGTACTTC	CASSLEGDYSQETQYF
TRBV7-8	TRBJ1-5	-	TRBD1	TGTGCCAGCAGCCGACAGGGTATCCAGCCCCAGCATTTT	CASSRQGIQPQHF
TRBV7-2	TRBJ2-7	few	-	TGTGCCAGCAGCTTTTTCGGCCTACCCTACGAGCAGTACTTC	CASSFFGLPYEQYF
TRBV29-1	TRBJ2-5	many	TRBD2	TGCAGCGTTGGTACTAGCGGGGGACACCAAGAGACCCAGTACTTC	CSVGTSGGHQETQYF
TRBV6-2/TRBV6-3	TRBJ2-3	few	TRBD1	TGTGCCAGCAGATTCAACAGGGGCTTCACAGATACGCAGTATTTT	CASRFNRGFTDTQYF
TRBV5-1	TRBJ2-3	-	TRBD2	TGCGCCAGCAGCTTGGGGACCGGGAGGAGTACAGATACGCAGTATTTT	CASSLGTGRSTDTQYF
TRBV4-2	TRBJ2-5	few	TRBD1	TGTGCCAGCAGCCAACGGGACAGGCGAGGGGAGACCCAGTACTTC	CASSQRDRRGETQYF
TRBV10-3	TRBJ2-7	many	TRBD1	TGTGCCATCAATCCAGGACAGGGTTCCTACGAGCAGTACTTC	CAINPGQGSYEQYF
TRBV4-3	TRBJ2-7	few	-	TGCGCCAGCAGCCAAGATCGACTAAACACCTACGAGCAGTACTTC	CASSQDRLNTYEQYF
TRBV30	TRBJ2-2	-	TRBD2	TGTGCCTGGAGTGTAGGGCTAGCGGGGACCGGGGAGCTGTTTTTT	CAWSVGLAGTGELFF
TRBV14	TRBJ2-5	-	-	TGTGCCAGCAGCGGAAAGGGGTCGGGGAGAGAGACCCAGTACTTC	CASSGKGSGRETQYF
TRBV6-2/TRBV6-3	TRBJ1-1	many	TRBD1	TGTGCCAGCAGTTACCGACCGACAGGGTTGGCTTTCTTT	CASSYRPTGLAFF
TRBV20-1	TRBJ1-1	-	-	TGCAGTGCTAGAACCCAGACCGGGACAACACCTAATGAAGCTTTCTTT	CSARTQTGTTPNEAFF
TRBV7-3	TRBJ2-1	-	TRBD1	TGTGCCAGCAGCTTCGGCAGGGGGCTGAGCAATGAGCAGTTCTTC	CASSFGRGLSNEQFF
TRBV11-2	TRBJ1-4	-	-	TGTGCCAGCAGCTCCTGGGGGGAGCGGGAAAAACTGTTTTTT	CASSSWGEREKLFF
TRBV5-1	TRBJ2-2	many	-	TGCGCCAGCAGCTTGTTCGGGCCGAACACCGGGGAGCTGTTTTTT	CASSLFGPNTGELFF
TRBV7-8	TRBJ2-2	few	TRBD2	TGTGCCAGCAGCTTTGTGACTAGCGGGAGCTCCGGGGAGCTGTTTTTT	CASSFVTSGSSGELFF
TRBV18	TRBJ2-7	-	-	TGTGCCAGCTCACATCCTAGCCGCCCCTACGAGCAGTACTTC	CASSHPSRPYEQYF